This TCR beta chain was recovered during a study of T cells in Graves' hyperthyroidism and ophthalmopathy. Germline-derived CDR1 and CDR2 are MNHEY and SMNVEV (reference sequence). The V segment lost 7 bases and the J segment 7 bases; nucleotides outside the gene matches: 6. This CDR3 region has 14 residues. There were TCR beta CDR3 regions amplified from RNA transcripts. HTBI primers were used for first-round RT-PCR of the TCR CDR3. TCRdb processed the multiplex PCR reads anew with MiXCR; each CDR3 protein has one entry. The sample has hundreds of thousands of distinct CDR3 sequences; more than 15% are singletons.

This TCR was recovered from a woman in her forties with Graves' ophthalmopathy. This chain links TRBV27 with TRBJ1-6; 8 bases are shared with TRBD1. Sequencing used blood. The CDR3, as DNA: TGTGCCAGCACCAGGGGGACAGGAAATTCACCCCTCCACTTT. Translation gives CASTRGTGNSPLHF.